The rows below give T cell receptor beta chains drawn from one sample of a study of blood T cell repertoires in COVID-19. The assay was immunoSEQ multiplex PCR, and TCRdb's table has in-frame clones only and misses some. In the table there are tens of thousands of clones, around 86% of which are singletons. Sequenced: peripheral blood. These receptors originate from an elderly man with active or convalescent COVID-19. Each CDR3 is given with its conserved first and last residue. The order of the fields is D gene, J gene, V gene, clone size, CDR3 DNA, CDR3 protein. The D gene is left open where the match is weak. Size values are once, few and many counts, or a class for expanded clones, and some rows have none.

NA | TRBJ1-6 | TRBV3-1/TRBV3-2 | NA | TGTGCCAGCAGCCAAGATTTGGGCAGGGTTAATTCACCCCTCCACTTT | CASSQDLGRVNSPLHF
TRBD1 | TRBJ1-1 | TRBV3-1/TRBV3-2 | NA | TGTGCCAGCAGCCAAGCACAGGGGCTTGAAGCTTTCTTT | CASSQAQGLEAFF
NA | TRBJ1-1 | TRBV12-3/TRBV12-4 | NA | TGTGCCAGCAGTACGGCCGGGACACCTGAAGCTTTCTTT | CASSTAGTPEAFF
TRBD2 | TRBJ2-5 | TRBV3-1/TRBV3-2 | NA | TGTGCCAGCAGCCAAGCCCCCCTAGCGGGATTAAAGGAGACCCAGTACTTC | CASSQAPLAGLKETQYF
NA | TRBJ2-2 | TRBV2 | NA | TGTGCAACGGGCGGGCGCCAAATTGTCACCGGGGAGCTGTTTTTT | CATGGRQIVTGELFF
NA | TRBJ2-1 | TRBV24-1 | NA | TGTGCCACCAGTCCCACCGACGGGAGCTCCTACAATGAGCAGTTCTTC | CATSPTDGSSYNEQFF
NA | TRBJ1-6 | TRBV7-2 | NA | TGTGCCAGCAGCTTAGAGGAGGGGCGGCATTCACCCCTCCACTTT | CASSLEEGRHSPLHF
NA | TRBJ1-2 | TRBV3-1/TRBV3-2 | NA | TGTGCCTCCACTGCAGGGGACTACAGTGGCTACACCTTC | CASTAGDYSGYTF
NA | TRBJ1-4 | TRBV24-1 | NA | TGTGCCACCAGTGATTGGACAGACGAAAAACTGTTTTTT | CATSDWTDEKLFF
NA | TRBJ1-5 | TRBV6-4 | NA | TGTGCCAGCGGGGGAGGTAGAGATAGCAATCAGCCCCAGCATTTT | CASGGGRDSNQPQHF
NA | TRBJ2-2 | TRBV7-2 | NA | TGTGCCAGCAGCCCTACTAGGGTCACCGGGGAGCTGTTTTTT | CASSPTRVTGELFF
TRBD1 | TRBJ2-1 | TRBV19 | NA | TGTGCCAGTAGTAGAGACCGGGACAGCTACAATGAGCAGTTCTTC | CASSRDRDSYNEQFF
NA | TRBJ1-5 | TRBV6-5 | few | TGTGCCAGCATTCTGACAGACTCTAGCAATCAGCCCCAGCATTTT | CASILTDSSNQPQHF
NA | TRBJ2-3 | TRBV11-2 | NA | TGTGCCAGCAGCTTAGGACTAGAGACAGATACGCAGTATTTT | CASSLGLETDTQYF
TRBD1 | TRBJ1-4 | TRBV28 | NA | TGTGCCAGCAGTAGAGACAGGGACGGATGGGAAAAACTGTTTTTT | CASSRDRDGWEKLFF
NA | TRBJ1-5 | TRBV25-1 | NA | TGTGCCAGCAGTGGAGACAATCAGCCCCAGCATTTT | CASSGDNQPQHF
TRBD1 | TRBJ1-4 | TRBV9 | once | TGTGCCAGCAGCTTTGGGACAGGGAATAATGAAAAACTGTTTTTT | CASSFGTGNNEKLFF
NA | TRBJ2-5 | TRBV5-4 | NA | TGTGCCAGCACCGAAAAACGGGGGTCTCAAGAGACCCAGTACTTC | CASTEKRGSQETQYF
TRBD1 | TRBJ1-4 | TRBV7-2 | NA | TGTGCCAGCAGCCTGGACAGGGGGAGCGAAAAACTGTTTTTT | CASSLDRGSEKLFF
NA | TRBJ1-4 | TRBV5-6 | NA | TGTGCCAGCAGCCGCGGCCTCACTAATGAAAAACTGTTTTTT | CASSRGLTNEKLFF